This T cell receptor beta chain came from a study of circulating and synovial CD4+ cells in juvenile arthritis. The CDR3 is 14 residues long. Germline lookup yields CDR1 SGHNT and CDR2 YENEEA. V shed 3 bases and J shed 6 bases, with 11 bases lying between them. Method: immunoSEQ multiplex PCR; TCRdb's copy keeps in-frame clones and lacks some. The sample contains over 2,000 clones, 91% of which appear only once. A note on this clone: Its specificity is not known.

Samples derive from patients with active juvenile idiopathic arthritis. Cells were sorted as HLA-DR+CD14-CD3+CD4+CD25low/- from PBMCs. Overall study results and limits: Bulk blood CD4 repertoires were more diverse than these.

The genes are TRBV11-3 and TRBJ2-2, with a weak D call TRBD1 (6 bases). Input material: HLA-DR+ CD4+ T cells from blood. Stated subset: circulating pathogenic-like lymphocytes, sorted as HLA-DR+CD14-CD3+CD4+CD25low/- blood T cells. The origin of this receptor is a human donor with juvenile idiopathic arthritis. CDR3 amino acids: CASSFRGGAGELFF. CDR3 bases: TGTGCCAGCAGCTTCAGGGGTGGGGCCGGGGAGCTGTTTTTT.